These 14 T cell receptor beta chains were sequenced from one sample in a study of blood T cell repertoires in COVID-19. The assay was immunoSEQ multiplex PCR, and TCRdb's table has in-frame clones only and misses some. The sample consists of 180,000 or so clones, 87% of them appearing once. The specimen was peripheral blood. These receptors all come from a man aged 35 to 55 with active or convalescent COVID-19.

CDR3 DNA sequence: TGTGCCAGCAGCTTAGACCGGTGGAACACTGAAGCTTTCTTT. It encodes CASSLDRWNTEAFF. The V gene is TRBV7-8, the J gene TRBJ1-1; D remains unclear. Trimming took off 1 base at V and 1 base at J, with 7 bases between the two ends. The CDR3 has 14 residues. CDR1 and CDR2 from the germline V gene are SGHVS and FQNEAQ.

V and J are TRBV4-1 and TRBJ1-2, with D possibly TRBD1 on 6 matching bases. This CDR3 has 14 amino acids. Germline assignment: CDR1 MGHRA and CDR2 YSYEKL. Trimming stripped 4 bases from V and 4 bases from J, with 13 bases between. For the CDR3, the DNA is TGCGCCAGCAGCCCCCAGCCCAGGGGCTATGGCTACACCTTC. It is translated as CASSPQPRGYGYTF.

The CDR3 DNA follows: TGTGCCAGCAGTTCGGGTAACCGTCCCTGGGCCCAGCATTTT. Its protein is CASSSGNRPWAQHF. The genes are TRBV6-5 and TRBJ1-5; D uncertain. The V and J ends lost 4 bases and 11 bases respectively, with 18 bases between them. The length of the CDR3 is 14 residues. In germline, CDR1 is MNHEY, CDR2 SVGAGI.

The chain employs TRBV15 and TRBJ1-6, with D hard to call. The CDR3 contains 19 residues. Trimming cost V 2 bases and J 0 bases, with 17 bases left between them. The germline CDR1 and CDR2 sequences are LNHNV and YYDKDF (reference sequence). CDR3 nucleotide sequence: TGTGCCACCAGCAGACCTCGCCACATTTTGATCTCCTATAATTCACCCCTCCACTTT. This translates into CATSRPRHILISYNSPLHF.

The chain recombines TRBV5-4 with TRBJ1-1, with D unresolved. The V gene's germline CDR1 is SGHNT and CDR2 YYREEE (reference sequence). V gave up 4 bases and J gave up 3 bases, with 16 bases separating them. The CDR3 consists of 15 residues. CDR3 coding DNA: TGTGCCAGCAGCCCGGGATCGTCTACACACACTGAAGCTTTCTTT. It codes for CASSPGSSTHTEAFF.

V is TRBV30 and J is TRBJ1-5; D uncertain. The V gene lost 4 bases and the J gene lost 2 bases, with 12 bases spanning the gap. The germline V gene has CDR1 GTSNPN and CDR2 SVGIG (reference sequence). This CDR3 is 14 amino acids long. DNA of the CDR3: TGTGCCTGGACATCCCCGGGAGGCAATCAGCCCCAGCATTTT. Protein: CAWTSPGGNQPQHF.

The V call is TRBV29-1, the J call TRBJ1-1; 8 bases fit TRBD1. CDR3 size: 13 residues. Trimming cost V 5 bases and J 4 bases; bases outside gene matches: 6. Germline CDR1 and CDR2: SQVTM and ANQGSEA. Here the CDR3 reads CSVLQGASTEAFF. The DNA for the CDR3 is TGCAGCGTTCTGCAGGGGGCGAGCACTGAAGCTTTCTTT.

The V and J genes are TRBV5-8 and TRBJ2-1; possibly TRBD1 for D (5 bases). Trimming left V 4 bases short and J 1 base short, with 9 bases between. Germline CDR1 SGHTS, CDR2 YDEGEE. This CDR3 is built from 14 residues. CDR3 nucleotides: TGTGCCAGCAGCCCTCGACAGTCCTACAATGAGCAGTTCTTC. Protein product: CASSPRQSYNEQFF.

The chain joins TRBV10-3 to TRBJ1-2; 9 nucleotides align to TRBD1. CDR3 size: 15 residues. Losses at the gene ends were 0 bases for V and 2 bases for J; bases not matched to a gene: 1. Germline V gene data show CDR1 as ENHRY and CDR2 as SYGVKD. CDR3 region: CAISESGQGNYGYTF. The DNA of the CDR3 is TGTGCCATCAGTGAGTCGGGACAGGGAAACTATGGCTACACCTTC.

V gene TRBV18 combines with J gene TRBJ2-6; 10 bases line up with TRBD1. The V and J ends lost 4 bases and 2 bases, in that order; junction bases with no gene match: 8. CDR3 length: 18 residues. CDR1 KGHSH and CDR2 LQKENI come from the germline V gene. CDR3 protein: CASSRPTGGNTGANVLTF. The DNA of the CDR3 is TGTGCCAGCTCACGGCCGACAGGGGGCAATACTGGGGCCAACGTCCTGACTTTC.

The genes are TRBV5-8 and TRBJ2-1; 7 bases fit TRBD1. V was clipped by 4 bases and J by 2 bases; unmatched bases: 6. The germline V gene encodes CDR1 SGHTS and CDR2 YDEGEE. CDR3 length: 15 residues. Written as DNA, the CDR3 is TGTGCCAGCAGCCTTCGACAGGGAACCTACAATGAGCAGTTCTTC. Its protein product is CASSLRQGTYNEQFF.

This clone was recorded once. The genes are TRBV19 and TRBJ1-1, with 10 bases that match TRBD1. CDR1 is LNHDA and CDR2 is SQIVND in the germline V gene (reference sequence). This CDR3 has 16 amino acids. The J segment lost 1 base and the V segment lost 6 bases, leaving 8 bases of the junction unmatched. The CDR3 nucleotides are TGTGCCAGTAGCCTCCGGGACAGGGGAACGAACACTGAAGCTTTCTTT. Its translation: CASSLRDRGTNTEAFF.

The chain combines TRBV28 with TRBJ1-2, with 7 bases fitting TRBD1. Germline CDR1 and CDR2: MDHEN and SYDVKM. Trimming at V came to 6 bases and at J to 4 bases, leaving 11 bases not matched to a gene. The CDR3 contains 15 residues. CDR3 in DNA: TGTGCCAGCAGCCCACACAGGGGTGCAGGCTATGGCTACACCTTC. Protein sequence: CASSPHRGAGYGYTF.

This chain connects TRBV7-9 to TRBJ1-1, with a tentative D call TRBD1 (6 bases). V gave up 7 bases and J gave up 4 bases, with 7 bases separating them. This CDR3 is built from 11 residues. CDR1 and CDR2 (germline): SEHNR, FQNEAQ (reference sequence). CDR3 coding DNA: TGTGCCAGCAAACAGGGCACTGAAGCTTTCTTT. Protein product: CASKQGTEAFF.